This entry concerns a single TCR beta chain. Its antigen specificity is not known. No base qualities exist here, and no much larger clone lies one base off it. The data are from a study of cytomegalovirus exposure and HLA in healthy donors (TCRdb year 2017). The study in broad terms: An earlier analysis of fewer than 750 of the donors reported roughly 300 Gb of sequence data and 117 million unique TCR beta sequences obtained from around 180 million T cells. HLA typing included class I and class II loci at four-digit resolution. Using immunosequencing, the study profiled T cell repertoires from 500 to 800 subjects and related those repertoires to cytomegalovirus serostatus. Typing coverage varied by locus: about 620-630 donors for A, B, C, DRB1 and DQB1; under 550 for DQA1; around 610 for DPA1; 450 to 480 for DPB1. The study aimed to test whether cataloging public T cell receptors could reveal signatures of past pathogen exposure. An early release that covered more than 550 HLA-typed donors contained about 290 gigabases of sequencing data and 65 million to 100 million unique TCR sequences. Donor age, sex, ethnicity and CMV serostatus were compiled together with the repertoire data. A later genetic analysis took genome-wide SNP genotypes for about 65% of the roughly 670 donors and used that subset as a discovery cohort. Of the approximately 370 genotyped donors, less than 85% were placed in the genetic ancestry cluster associated with self-reported Caucasian donors. Every discovery cohort repertoire had been produced on one sequencing platform. Besides the first cohort of hundreds of subjects, a separate validation cohort made up of 95 to 150 different subjects was used. In an earlier analysis of over 550 of the donors, high-throughput TCR beta sequencing was used to judge whether each TCR beta V gene segment behaved as functional or pseudogenic. On average, roughly 200,000 unique TCR beta nucleotide sequences were sequenced per donor among more than 350 genotyped donors of the cohort, with roughly 18% of those sequences being non-productive. Four to six DR-DQ haplotypes were handled as single units for association and clustering, since linkage in the cohort was strong. High-throughput TCR immunosequencing, statistical association of individual TCRs with disease status, and machine learning were combined to predict cytomegalovirus infection status. Rather than drawing on any new phenotypic data, the later analysis identified candidate immune exposures from TCR beta sequences and the way those sequences occurred across donors. A later analysis re-analyzed previously published TCR beta repertoires from approximately 700 donors and added high-resolution HLA genotyping to study TCR occurrence patterns.

Library preparation was by the immunoSEQ multiplex PCR assay. The multiplex PCR relied on a mix of 60 forward primers for TCR Vbeta segments and 13 reverse primers for TCR Jbeta segments. A multiplex PCR assay on genomic DNA amplified the CDR3 region of rearranged TCR beta genes. On the Illumina HiSeq System, the amplified TCR beta libraries were sequenced as 87-base-pair reads. The study's processing was this. A later analysis tallied around 87 million unique TCR beta chains across the 700 or so repertoires, and about 12 million of those chains were shared by two or more donors. Raw reads were error-corrected and collapsed into unique sequences by a nearest-neighbor algorithm in which closely related sequences were merged to remove PCR and sequencing errors. V, D and J gene segments were assigned by aligning CDR3 sequences to IMGT reference sequences. For a sequence to be retained, a match of at least six nucleotides was required to both a V gene segment and a J gene segment. Rearrangements were classified as productive when the CDR3 lacked stop codons and remained in frame with V and J, and all other rearrangements were classified as non-productive. Following IMGT convention, CDR3 was defined as the stretch from the second conserved V-encoded cysteine to the conserved J-encoded phenylalanine. The earlier analysis of some 540 of the donors excluded any sequence lacking an unambiguous match to a single V gene segment. An earlier analysis of some 500 of the donors classified V segments as functional when productive rearrangements were above 56.7% and as segregating when the standard deviation between donors was above 5%. To diagnose cytomegalovirus status from the catalog of TCR beta chain sequences, a statistical classification framework was built. In a later analysis, V and J genes were assigned by comparing TCR nucleotide sequences against IMGT/GENE-DB human TR gene sequences. Using the TCRdist pipeline, a later analysis assigned CDR3 sequences along with most-parsimonious VDJ recombination scenarios. In a later analysis, each TCR beta chain was defined by its CDR3 amino acid sequence together with its V-gene family, and reads lacking a unique V-gene family were excluded. As a way to deal with suspected cross-contamination and a sequencing artifact, a later analysis dropped 450 to 700 nucleotide sequences that were highly shared and had low generation probability. For each public chain, a later analysis derived a clonal expansion index from normalized ranks of inferred template counts within each repertoire. A later analysis computed generation probabilities with a VDJ recombination model fitted to out-of-frame rearrangements, and checked the results against IGoR. In a later analysis, TCR-TCR, TCR-HLA and TCR-CMV co-occurrence was scored with hypergeometric tests, and a repertoire-size bias correction was applied to TCR pairs. A later analysis estimated false discovery rates by permuting HLA or CMV assignments 20 times. In a later analysis, co-occurring TCRs were grouped using DBSCAN, with TCRdist sequence similarity added in when clustering inside HLA-allele-positive subsets. Repertoires with fewer than 30,000 or more than 120,000 public chains, plus five repertoires with anomalous nucleotide sharing, were excluded from co-occurrence clustering. TCRdb retrieved this table from immuneACCESS and kept in-frame rearrangements only. Not all clones are present; in checked studies, unresolved V genes account for under half, and no reason is known for the remainder. From that table come the V and J calls and clone size; the DNA was used to work out D and trimming. The sample profile shows about 230,000 clones; around 80% of them were found once. The ten top clones hold around 0.57% of the sample.

The cohort was made up of 650 to 700 healthy bone marrow donors. Cohort members were all nominally healthy when sampled, although unrecorded immune exposures were likely present. The donor was CMV seronegative and belonged to the group of over 300 seronegative cohort members. Each donor provided a peripheral blood sample, and peripheral blood mononuclear cells were used for TCR beta sequencing. Genomic DNA extraction from the blood cell samples was performed with the Qiagen DNeasy Blood Extraction Kit. On the study overall, not on this receptor specifically: The 87-base-pair reads could not distinguish some IMGT-functional V segments, including TRBV6-2 and TRBV6-3, so those segments were excluded. In an earlier analysis of over 550 of the donors, most TCR beta V segments were observed in productive rearrangements about 87% or about 30% of the time, broadly matching IMGT annotations. When HLA alleles, especially DR and DQ, strongly co-occurred, TCR associations were difficult to assign to individual alleles. A cluster of highly shared sequence variants was judged likely to represent a technical artifact of the sequencing pipeline. The study listed 164 TCR beta chains as associated with cytomegalovirus. A later analysis associated about 17,000 TCR beta sequences with specific HLA alleles at a false discovery rate of 0.05. Because HLA typing was missing for some donors at each locus, association tests included only the typed subset. For the cohort, immune exposure information was limited to CMV serostatus. The authors suggested that the approach could potentially be extended to other disease states and immunological phenotypes. In a later analysis, HLA-associated TCR beta chains were found to be more clonally expanded and to have lower generation probabilities than equally common non-associated chains. Only TCR beta chains were sequenced in this cohort, and the absence of alpha or paired-chain data limited detectable features. In vitro tests confirmed that a few of the cytomegalovirus-associated TCR beta chains recognize cytomegalovirus antigens. Correlated functional status among segregating V segments might reflect linkage disequilibrium, but an unknown experimental factor could not be ruled out. Most TCR sequences were observed very rarely across donors, whereas some public TCRs were present in many individuals. A later analysis reported that several top co-occurrence clusters appeared linked to parvovirus B19, influenza, CMV and Epstein-Barr virus. The classifier was reported to diagnose cytomegalovirus status with high specificity and sensitivity in both the original cohort and the validation cohort. A further reported finding was that TCR beta sequences accurately predicted the HLA-A and HLA-B alleles for most subjects in the first cohort. According to a later analysis, TCR association rates differed among HLA loci, with DRB1 alleles showing the most associated TCRs and HLA-C alleles showing the fewest. In a later analysis, most CMV-associated TCR beta chains were found to appear HLA-restricted, with HLA associations seemingly driven largely by CMV exposure. A later genetic analysis associated a missense DCLRE1C variant with V-gene and J-gene trimming of TCR beta chains, and an independent cohort replicated the association. Presence/absence analyses assumed roughly uniform sequencing depth across donors, an assumption that may not hold. The earlier analysis of about 600 of the donors excluded 15 to 20 rarely observed V segments, including chromosome 9 orphons, because counts were too low. A later genetic analysis reported fewer N-insertions in productive TCRs among donors in an Asian-associated ancestry cluster than the roughly 690-donor mean.

Trimming costs V 5 bases and J 3 bases, and their ends lie 13 bases apart. As encoded in the germline V gene, CDR1 is SNHLY while CDR2 is FYNNEI. There are 14 amino acids in the CDR3, from cysteine to phenylalanine inclusive. The sequence is cut down to CDR3 DNA, 42 bases in frame from base 1. Source material: PBMCs. Rearrangement joined TRBV2 to TRBJ1-1; matching of 6 bases hints at TRBD1 as the D gene. The TCR originated in a middle-aged woman in good health and CMV-seronegative. CDR3 region: CASSPGVGDTEAFF. The sequence in DNA is TGTGCCAGCAGTCCAGGGGTCGGGGACACTGAAGCTTTCTTT. The full variable domain, with segments outside the CDR3 supplied by the reference TRBV2 and TRBJ1-1 proteins, appears as EPEVTQTPSHQVTQMGQEVILRCVPISNHLYFYWYRQILGQKVEFLVSFYNNEISEKSEIFDDQFSVERPDGSNFTLKIRSTKLEDSAMYFCASSPGVGDTEAFFGQGTRLTVV.